A single sample gave rise to the 29 T cell receptor beta chains below, sequenced in a study of T-cell reconstitution after alpha-beta-depleted transplantation in children. Using unique molecular identifiers, the investigators prepared the TCRbeta library. Each CDR3 protein is one row after TCRdb ran MiXCR on the PCR reads. The sample has about 500,000 distinct CDR3 sequences; approximately 30% are singletons. The material sequenced was PBMCs from the stem cell graft donor, taken from the stem cell graft. The receptors derive from a human donor who donated a stem cell graft to a child with aplastic anemia.

CDR3 in amino acids: CASSGTGTGNTIYF. In DNA form, the CDR3 reads TGTGCCAGCAGTGGGACAGGGACTGGAAACACCATATATTTT. The chain couples TRBV12-3 or TRBV12-4 to TRBJ1-3, with TRBD1 matching over 9 bases. CDR3 length: 14 residues. After removal of 5 bases from V and 2 bases from J, the junction contained 1 base not matched to a gene.

The rearrangement links TRBV12-3 or TRBV12-4 to TRBJ2-3, with 12 bases fitting TRBD2. The junction had 10 bases not matched to a gene; V was cut back by 6 bases and J by 6 bases. The CDR3 totals 16 residues. The CDR3 DNA reads as TGTGCCAGCAGCTCTGCTAGCGGGAGGGGTGGGGATACGCAGTATTTT. Protein sequence: CASSSASGRGGDTQYF.

This clonotype was seen more than once but under ten times. This chain links TRBV5-1 with TRBJ2-1; D unclear. This CDR3 has 12 residues. Germline CDR1 is SGHRS and CDR2 is YFSETQ. Trimming cost V 1 base and J 8 bases, with 7 bases left between them. Here the CDR3 DNA reads TGCGCCAGCAGCTTGCTGGTAGATGAGCAGTTCTTC. As protein: CASSLLVDEQFF.

The chain is built from TRBV11-1 and TRBJ2-1; 9 nucleotides match TRBD2. Looked up from germline, CDR1 is SGHAT and CDR2 is FQDESV (reference sequence). CDR3 length: 18 amino acids. The V segment lost 1 base and the J segment 4 bases; nucleotides outside the gene matches: 11. The DNA of the CDR3 is TGTGCCAGCAGCTTAGGGCGAGTACTAGCGGGCGGTTACAATGAGCAGTTCTTC. This encodes CASSLGRVLAGGYNEQFF.

In this sample, this clonotype turned up a few times. This chain uses TRBV12-3 or TRBV12-4 with TRBJ2-4; weak D call: TRBD1 (6 bases). With 6 bases removed from V and 1 base from J, the gap between germline ends came to 10 bases. This CDR3 has 14 amino acids. The CDR3 region has the DNA TGTGCCAGCAGGTCCACAGGGGCCAAAAACATTCAGTACTTC. Protein product: CASRSTGAKNIQYF.

This clonotype came up a few times. V is TRBV6-1 and J is TRBJ2-1; D not certain. The germline CDR1 and CDR2 sequences are MNHNS and SASEGT. This CDR3 spans 15 amino acids. Trimming removed 7 bases at V and 2 bases at J, with 15 bases between. The CDR3 here is CASNSLIPTYNEQFF. CDR3 bases: TGTGCCAGCAACTCCCTAATACCCACCTACAATGAGCAGTTCTTC.

This clonotype has only a few counts. The J gene is TRBJ2-1, the V gene TRBV19; maybe TRBD2 (6 bases). CDR3 length: 15 amino acids. CDR1 is LNHDA and CDR2 is SQIVND in the germline V gene (reference sequence). Trimming took off 7 bases at V and 2 bases at J, with 15 bases between the two ends. DNA of the CDR3: TGTGCCAGTAATCCGACAGCGGGCGCCTACAATGAGCAGTTCTTC. It specifies CASNPTAGAYNEQFF.

This clonotype was counted only a few times. CDR3 DNA sequence: TGCAGCGTTGAAGTAGGTCCAACCCGAGAAGCTTTCTTT. Protein sequence: CSVEVGPTREAFF. The rearrangement joins TRBV29-1 to TRBJ1-1, with no clear D. Germline lookup yields CDR1 SQVTM and CDR2 ANQGSEA. This CDR3 is 13 amino acids long. Trimming cost V 1 base and J 8 bases, with 14 bases left between them.

This clonotype showed up many times. This chain uses TRBV7-2 with TRBJ2-7, with 7 bases aligning to TRBD1. Germline trimming cut 5 bases from V and 5 bases from J; bases unmatched to any gene: 6. The CDR3 consists of 13 residues. CDR1 and CDR2 from the germline V gene are SGHTA and FQGNSA. This CDR3 reads CASSRQGVDEQYF. In nucleotides, the CDR3 is TGTGCCAGCAGCCGACAGGGCGTCGACGAGCAGTACTTC.

The rearrangement links TRBV18 to TRBJ2-7; weak D call: TRBD1 (5 bases). Trimming shortened V by 2 bases and J by 3 bases, and 14 bases separated the two germline ends. CDR3 length equals 15 residues. Germline values: CDR1 KGHSH, CDR2 LQKENI. CDR3: CASSPSGFLHYEQYF. CDR3 DNA: TGTGCCAGCTCACCATCAGGGTTCCTCCACTACGAGCAGTACTTC.

The J gene is TRBJ1-1, the V gene TRBV12-3 or TRBV12-4, with a weak D call TRBD1 (5 bases). The CDR3 is 13 residues long. V was shortened by 7 bases and J by 1 base, with 10 bases between the two germline ends. CDR3 sequence reads: CASTPDRNTEAFF. CDR3 bases: TGTGCCAGCACCCCTGACAGGAACACTGAAGCTTTCTTT.

CDR3 sequence reads: CASSLGLAGVGQETQYF. The DNA for the CDR3 is TGCGCCAGCAGCCTGGGACTAGCGGGAGTGGGCCAAGAGACCCAGTACTTC. The gene calls are TRBV5-1 and TRBJ2-5; 14 bases map to TRBD2. With V trimmed by 4 bases and J by 1 base, 6 bases remained unmatched. Germline CDR1 reads SGHRS; CDR2 reads YFSETQ. The CDR3 contains 17 residues.

J is TRBJ1-4 and V is TRBV28; a possible D gene is TRBD1 (5 bases). The germline gives CDR1 MDHEN, CDR2 SYDVKM. V was trimmed by 0 bases and J by 1 base, leaving 6 bases between them. This CDR3 spans 15 amino acids. CDR3 nucleotide sequence: TGTGCCAGCAGTTTATGGGGGGGAACTAATGAAAAACTGTTTTTT. This translates into CASSLWGGTNEKLFF.

V and J are TRBV20-1 and TRBJ1-1, with TRBD1 identical over 7 bases. CDR3 length: 17 amino acids. The V and J ends lost 3 bases and 0 bases, in that order; junction bases with no gene match: 13. Germline V lookup: CDR1 DFQATT, CDR2 SNEGSKA (reference sequence). This CDR3 reads CSASERGRTAMNTEAFF. CDR3 sequence (DNA): TGCAGTGCTAGTGAGAGGGGGCGAACTGCCATGAACACTGAAGCTTTCTTT.

This clonotype was seen a handful of times. This chain links TRBV20-1 with TRBJ2-1, with D perhaps given as TRBD1 or TRBD2 (5 bases each). The germline V gene has CDR1 DFQATT and CDR2 SNEGSKA (reference sequence). The CDR3 covers 16 residues. V lost 0 bases, J lost 12 bases, and 24 bases lay in between. The CDR3 nucleotides read TGCAGTGCTAGAGATGGGGACCGACCAAGCTCCTGGGGGCAGTTCTTC. Protein sequence: CSARDGDRPSSWGQFF.

This clonotype was recorded many times. V usage is TRBV15 and J usage is TRBJ1-3, with D uncertain. V was pared by 0 bases and J by 3 bases, with 6 bases between. The CDR3 runs to 14 residues. CDR1 and CDR2 from the germline V gene are LNHNV and YYDKDF (reference sequence). This CDR3 is CATSRDLGGNTIYF. The DNA of the CDR3 is TGTGCCACCAGCAGAGATTTAGGTGGAAACACCATATATTTT.

The genes are TRBV4-3 and TRBJ2-7, with D possibly called TRBD1 or TRBD2 (5 bases each). V was clipped by 4 bases and J by 2 bases, with 15 bases between them. The CDR3 has 15 residues. The V gene's germline CDR1 is LGHNA and CDR2 YSLEER. CDR3 sequence: CASSPGTKGPYEQYF. The CDR3 bases are TGCGCCAGCAGCCCAGGGACCAAGGGCCCCTACGAGCAGTACTTC.

The rearrangement joins TRBV3-1 to TRBJ2-2; D might be TRBD1 (6 bases). Trimming pared 3 bases from V and 0 bases from J, leaving 8 bases between. This CDR3 is built from 15 residues. Germline loops: CDR1 LGHDT, CDR2 YNNKEL (reference sequence). The CDR3 nucleotides read TGTGCCAGCAGCCACAGGGGCGCGAACACCGGGGAGCTGTTTTTT. Amino acids: CASSHRGANTGELFF.

The chain couples TRBV9 to TRBJ2-1, with TRBD2 identical over 7 bases. CDR1 is SGDLS, CDR2 YYNGEE, per germline. J gave up 0 bases and V 0 bases, and 6 bases lay outside the gene matches. The CDR3 loop spans 17 amino acids. CDR3 sequence reads: CASSVDASGRSYNEQFF. CDR3 sequence (DNA): TGTGCCAGCAGCGTAGATGCTAGCGGACGCTCCTACAATGAGCAGTTCTTC.

The V gene is TRBV6-1, the J gene TRBJ1-2; D is uncertain. CDR3 size: 15 residues. Germline V CDR1 and CDR2: MNHNS, SASEGT. Trimming took 8 bases from V and 3 from J, leaving 19 bases between them. CDR3: CASGLASDGYYGYTF. CDR3 DNA: TGTGCCAGCGGATTAGCATCCGACGGATACTATGGCTACACCTTC.

This clonotype was detected a few times. This rearrangement joins TRBV7-2 to TRBJ2-1, with D tentatively TRBD2 (5 bases). CDR1 is SGHTA and CDR2 is FQGNSA in the germline V gene. Trimming removed 5 bases at V and 7 bases at J, with 12 bases between. This CDR3 has 13 residues. The CDR3 reads CASSTRLANEQFF. DNA for the CDR3: TGTGCCAGCAGCACCCGCTTAGCGAATGAGCAGTTCTTC. The variable domain in full, with the rest retrieved from reference TRBV7-2 and TRBJ2-1, is GAGVSQSPSNKVTEKGKDVELRCDPISGHTALYWYRQSLGQGLEFLIYFQGNSAPDKSGLPSDRFSAERTGGSVSTLTIQRTQQEDSAVYLCASSTRLANEQFFGPGTRLTVL.

This clonotype was seen more than once but under ten times. The genes are TRBV25-1 and TRBJ2-2; 9 nucleotides match TRBD1. J lost 6 bases, V lost 5 bases, and 7 bases had no gene match. Per germline, CDR1 MGHDK and CDR2 SYGVNS. The CDR3 has 15 amino acids. CDR3: CASSSGQGQPGELFF. The CDR3 bases are TGTGCCAGCAGTTCCGGACAGGGGCAGCCCGGGGAGCTGTTTTTT.

The CDR3 nucleotides read TGTGCCAGCAGTGATGGTTTGGCTGAAGCTTTCTTT. Protein product: CASSDGLAEAFF. The chain combines TRBV12-3 or TRBV12-4 with TRBJ1-1; unclear D gene. The CDR3 is 12 residues long. V lost 5 bases, J lost 6 bases, and 10 bases lay in between.

This clonotype was picked up a small number of times. The V call is TRBV5-6, the J call TRBJ1-2; TRBD1 agrees at 7 bases. The CDR3 extends over 17 amino acids. The ends lost 6 bases at V and 1 base at J; junction bases unmatched: 15. Germline V gene sequence: CDR1 SGHDT, CDR2 YYEEEE. The CDR3 is CASIRLSGTANNYGYTF. The DNA of the CDR3 is TGTGCCAGCATACGGTTATCCGGGACAGCGAATAACTATGGCTACACCTTC.

The chain combines TRBV7-2 with TRBJ2-7, with D hard to call. This CDR3 region has 16 residues. The ends were cut back, 1 base at V and 6 bases at J, with 19 bases in the middle. CDR1 is SGHTA and CDR2 is FQGNSA in the germline V gene. The CDR3 sequence is CASSLELGRAKSEQYF. CDR3 coding DNA: TGTGCCAGCAGCTTAGAATTGGGTAGGGCCAAAAGCGAGCAGTACTTC.

The chain employs TRBV2 and TRBJ2-1; 13 nucleotides agree with TRBD2. V trimming: 11 bases; J trimming: 12 bases; junction bases outside the gene matches: 28. The CDR3 loop spans 19 amino acids. Germline-derived CDR1 and CDR2 are SNHLY and FYNNEI. As DNA, the CDR3 is TGTGCCTTCTCGGATGGACTAGCGGGAGTTCATAAAATGTCAATGGGGCAGTTCTTC. This gives the protein CAFSDGLAGVHKMSMGQFF.

The chain recombines TRBV12-3 or TRBV12-4 with TRBJ2-3; no clear D gene. The V end lost 4 bases, the J end lost 0 bases, and 11 bases lay between the germline ends. This CDR3 comprises 15 residues. The CDR3 loop is CASSSTERSTDTQYF. In nucleotides, the CDR3 is TGTGCCAGCAGTTCTACGGAACGAAGCACAGATACGCAGTATTTT.

J is TRBJ2-7 and V is TRBV29-1, with a weak D call TRBD2 (6 bases). Trimming took off 7 bases at V and 5 bases at J, with 21 bases between the two ends. Germline CDR1 is SQVTM and CDR2 is ANQGSEA. This CDR3 comprises 14 residues. CDR3: CSATGGGRWDEQYF. The CDR3 DNA sequence: TGCAGCGCCACAGGTGGGGGGAGATGGGACGAGCAGTACTTC.

The V and J genes are TRBV20-1 and TRBJ2-3; 13 bases agree with TRBD2. Trimming removed 0 bases from V and 7 bases from J; junction bases left unmatched: 10. The CDR3 totals 17 residues. Germline assignment: CDR1 DFQATT and CDR2 SNEGSKA (reference sequence). The CDR3, as DNA: TGCAGTGCTAGAGATGGGAGACTAGCGGGAGGCACGAATACGCAGTATTTT. It translates to CSARDGRLAGGTNTQYF.